What follows are 32 T cell receptor beta chains derived from one specimen sequenced in a study of blood T cell repertoires in COVID-19 (dated by TCRdb to 2020 to 2021). The receptor library was made with the immunoSEQ multiplex PCR assay. TCRdb provides this immuneACCESS table in a form limited to in-frame rearrangements. Some clones are lacking; in checked studies, under half of them reflect an unresolved V gene, and why the rest are absent is not known. The sample table lists some 250,000 clones, approximately 85% of them with a count of one. Of the sample, roughly 0.8% falls within the top ten clones. The material sequenced was peripheral blood. These receptors were collected from a woman in her thirties with acute or convalescent COVID-19.

The rearrangement links TRBV19 to TRBJ1-6; 8 nucleotides match TRBD1. From germline, CDR1 is LNHDA and CDR2 SQIVND (reference sequence). V lost 3 bases and J lost 7; bases outside the gene matches: 11. The CDR3 consists of 17 residues. CDR3 protein: CASSITLDRVVNSPLHF. In DNA form, the CDR3 reads TGTGCCAGTAGTATCACCCTGGACAGGGTGGTGAATTCACCCCTCCACTTT.

The CDR3 here is CASSAGGLEDIQYF. The CDR3 DNA reads TGCGCCAGCAGTGCAGGGGGCTTAGAGGACATTCAGTACTTC. This chain links TRBV10-1 with TRBJ2-4; 8 bases agree with TRBD1. Germline trimming cut 4 bases from V and 8 bases from J; bases unmatched to any gene: 7. Germline CDR1 and CDR2: WNHNN and SYGVQD (reference sequence). This CDR3 has 14 residues.

This chain links TRBV7-9 with TRBJ2-3; 11 positions match TRBD2. Trimming cost V 2 bases and J 2 bases; bases outside gene matches: 6. Germline loops: CDR1 SEHNR, CDR2 FQNEAQ (reference sequence). This CDR3 has 17 residues. Here the CDR3 DNA reads TGTGCCAGCAGCTTAAAAGGGACTAGCGGACTCACAGATACGCAGTATTTT. Encoded protein: CASSLKGTSGLTDTQYF.

The chain has TRBV5-1 and TRBJ2-7; 7 nucleotides align to TRBD2. V shed 0 bases, J shed 1 base, and the junction held 7 bases outside the gene matches. The CDR3 contains 16 residues. Germline V gives CDR1 SGHRS, CDR2 YFSETQ. The CDR3 nucleotides are TGCGCCAGCAGCTTGGATCTTACTAGCGCTTCCTACGAGCAGTACTTC. Protein: CASSLDLTSASYEQYF.

The chain recombines TRBV5-1 with TRBJ2-2, with TRBD2 matching 8 bases. The V segment lost 4 bases and the J segment 1 base; nucleotides outside the gene matches: 9. The CDR3 loop spans 17 amino acids. The germline V gene encodes CDR1 SGHRS and CDR2 YFSETQ. The CDR3 sequence: CASSPSGRALNTGELFF. The CDR3 region has the DNA TGCGCCAGCAGCCCCTCCGGGAGGGCCCTGAACACCGGGGAGCTGTTTTTT.

The chain combines TRBV7-2 with TRBJ2-3, with D hard to call. Germline V CDR1 and CDR2: SGHTA, FQGNSA. Trimming removed 5 bases from V and 8 bases from J, with 20 bases in between. The CDR3 has 15 residues. CDR3 in amino acids: CASSPTTTEPSTQYF. The CDR3 coding sequence is TGTGCCAGCAGCCCCACCACTACGGAGCCGAGTACGCAGTATTTT.

The V call is TRBV19, the J call TRBJ2-7; the match to TRBD2 covers 7 bases. Germline-derived CDR1 and CDR2 are LNHDA and SQIVND (reference sequence). The CDR3 has 16 amino acids. Germline trimming cut 5 bases from V and 0 bases from J; bases unmatched to any gene: 10. This CDR3 is CASSEIVGGPSYEQYF. The CDR3 DNA sequence: TGTGCCAGTAGTGAAATAGTGGGAGGGCCCTCCTACGAGCAGTACTTC.

This chain uses TRBV7-9 with TRBJ2-2, with a possible D match to TRBD1 (6 bases). This CDR3 has 16 residues. The V end was cut by 5 bases, the J end by 4 bases, with 17 bases between. Germline values: CDR1 SEHNR, CDR2 FQNEAQ (reference sequence). The CDR3 DNA reads TGTGCCAGCAGCCCCCCTCGGGCAGGGGCCACCGGGGAGCTGTTTTTT. Its protein is CASSPPRAGATGELFF.

V usage is TRBV5-1 and J usage is TRBJ2-7, with TRBD2 identical over 13 bases. Germline-derived CDR1 and CDR2 are SGHRS and YFSETQ. The CDR3 is 14 residues long. V gave up 7 bases and J gave up 3 bases; unmatched junction bases: 4. CDR3 protein: CASARLAGGYEQYF. The CDR3 DNA reads TGCGCCAGCGCTAGACTAGCGGGAGGCTACGAGCAGTACTTC.

The V and J genes are TRBV11-1 and TRBJ2-7, with 11 bases that match TRBD2. Germline CDR1 is SGHAT and CDR2 is FQDESV (reference sequence). V lost 5 bases to trimming and J lost 3 bases; unmatched junction nucleotides: 6. CDR3 length: 15 amino acids. The CDR3 reads CASSPGLAGLYEQYF. The CDR3 nucleotides read TGTGCCAGCAGCCCCGGACTAGCGGGCCTCTACGAGCAGTACTTC.

The chain links TRBV19 to TRBJ1-5; TRBD1 aligns across 8 bases. Losses at the gene ends were 5 bases for V and 3 bases for J; bases not matched to a gene: 6. Germline CDR1 LNHDA, CDR2 SQIVND (reference sequence). The CDR3 loop spans 15 amino acids. The CDR3 sequence: CASSPGTGLNQPQHF. The CDR3 nucleotides are TGTGCCAGTAGTCCCGGGACAGGCCTCAATCAGCCCCAGCATTTT.

This chain joins TRBV30 and TRBJ1-2; no reliable D call. Germline V gene sequence: CDR1 GTSNPN, CDR2 SVGIG (reference sequence). The V gene lost 3 bases and the J gene lost 2 bases, with 19 bases spanning the gap. The CDR3 length is 16 residues. The CDR3 protein is CAWRTQGLPINYGYTF. CDR3 bases: TGTGCCTGGAGGACACAAGGACTCCCCATCAACTATGGCTACACCTTC.

The chain combines TRBV14 with TRBJ2-1; TRBD2 agrees at 13 bases. V was clipped by 4 bases and J by 0 bases; unmatched bases: 3. CDR3 length equals 17 residues. The germline CDR1 and CDR2 sequences are SGHDN and FVKESK. DNA of the CDR3: TGTGCCAGCAGCCTGGGACTAGCGGGAAGCTCCTACAATGAGCAGTTCTTC. Translating gives CASSLGLAGSSYNEQFF. The full variable domain, its missing parts supplied by reference TRBV14 and TRBJ2-1, is EAGVTQFPSHSVIEKGQTVTLRCDPISGHDNLYWYRRVMGKEIKFLLHFVKESKQDESGMPNNRFLAERTGGTYSTLKVQPAELEDSGVYFCASSLGLAGSSYNEQFFGPGTRLTVL.

CDR3 sequence: CASSFRTGGPEAFF. CDR3 DNA: TGTGCCAGCAGCTTCCGGACAGGGGGCCCTGAAGCTTTCTTT. This chain links TRBV7-8 with TRBJ1-1; the match to TRBD1 covers 11 bases. From germline, CDR1 is SGHVS and CDR2 FQNEAQ. CDR3 size: 14 residues. With V trimmed by 3 bases and J by 6 bases, 3 bases remained unmatched.

The V and J genes are TRBV11-2 and TRBJ2-1; maybe TRBD2 (5 bases). V lost 6 bases to trimming and J lost 0 bases, with 12 bases between them. Germline loops: CDR1 SGHAT, CDR2 FQNNGV. This CDR3 region has 15 residues. CDR3 region: CASSLGLLSYNEQFF. The CDR3 coding sequence is TGTGCCAGCAGTCTTGGACTGCTCTCCTACAATGAGCAGTTCTTC.

The J gene is TRBJ2-3, the V gene TRBV5-6, with a tentative D call TRBD2 (6 bases). Germline V gene lookup returns CDR1 SGHDT and CDR2 YYEEEE. V dropped 4 bases and J dropped 8 bases, with 11 bases sitting between them. This CDR3 is built from 12 residues. DNA of the CDR3: TGTGCCAGCAGCCGGGACTGGAGTACGCAGTATTTT. It yields the protein CASSRDWSTQYF.

The chain carries TRBV6-5 and TRBJ2-7; no clear D. The V gene lost 7 bases and the J gene lost 1 base, with 5 bases spanning the gap. The CDR3 is made up of 11 amino acids. The germline V gene encodes CDR1 MNHEY and CDR2 SVGAGI. The CDR3 nucleotides read TGTGCCAGCATACAGTCCTACGAGCAGTACTTC. Protein product: CASIQSYEQYF.

This chain connects TRBV6-6 to TRBJ2-3, with D tentatively TRBD1 (7 bases). Looked up from germline, CDR1 is MNHNY and CDR2 is SVGAGI (reference sequence). CDR3 length equals 13 residues. V lost 7 bases to trimming and J lost 6 bases, with 14 bases between them. CDR3 DNA: TGTGCCAGCACCCAGACAGGGACTGATACGCAGTATTTT. Its protein is CASTQTGTDTQYF.

The chain carries TRBV24-1 and TRBJ2-7; weak D call: TRBD1 (5 bases). CDR3 length: 16 amino acids. Germline V gene sequence: CDR1 KGHDR, CDR2 SFDVKD. V lost 4 bases, J lost 7 bases, and 22 bases lay in between. The CDR3 DNA follows: TGTGCCACCAGTGACGTAGGAGAGAGTGGGGCTCGGGAGCAGTACTTC. Residues: CATSDVGESGAREQYF.

V is TRBV5-1 and J is TRBJ1-4; weak D call: TRBD1 (6 bases). Germline CDR1 is SGHRS and CDR2 is YFSETQ. The CDR3 length is 14 residues. V gave up 0 bases and J gave up 8 bases, with 11 bases separating them. The CDR3 loop is CASSLDRVEEKLFF. Here the CDR3 DNA reads TGCGCCAGCAGCTTGGACAGGGTGGAGGAAAAACTGTTTTTT.

Regarding this clone: This sample includes further DNA sequences coding for the same CDR3. The chain employs TRBV12-3 or TRBV12-4 and TRBJ2-5; no clear D gene. Trimming left V 6 bases short and J 4 bases short, with 6 bases between. The CDR3 has 11 amino acids. In DNA form, the CDR3 reads TGTGCCAGCAGCCCTCGAGAGACCCAGTACTTC. It specifies CASSPRETQYF.

The genes are TRBV7-2 and TRBJ1-2; D is unclear. Germline loops: CDR1 SGHTA, CDR2 FQGNSA. V was clipped by 2 bases and J by 4 bases, with 11 bases between them. The CDR3 runs 14 residues. CDR3 in amino acids: CASSLTRSGYGYTF. For the CDR3, the DNA is TGTGCCAGCAGCTTAACGCGGTCTGGCTATGGCTACACCTTC.

The chain employs TRBV5-4 and TRBJ2-7, with 9 bases identical to TRBD2. The CDR3 covers 14 residues. J gave up 7 bases and V 2 bases, and 7 bases lay outside the gene matches. Germline V gene lookup returns CDR1 SGHNT and CDR2 YYREEE (reference sequence). The CDR3 sequence: CASSLRSGRGEQYF. The CDR3 DNA reads as TGTGCCAGCAGCTTACGTAGCGGGAGAGGAGAGCAGTACTTC.

The J gene is TRBJ2-1, the V gene TRBV18, with D uncertain. Germline lookup yields CDR1 KGHSH and CDR2 LQKENI. V gave up 2 bases and J gave up 8 bases, with 7 bases separating them. CDR3 length: 12 amino acids. The CDR3 region is CASSPGPHEQFF. CDR3 nucleotide sequence: TGTGCCAGCTCACCAGGCCCACATGAGCAGTTCTTC.

The chain is built from TRBV19 and TRBJ1-5, with a weak D call TRBD1 (6 bases). Per the germline V gene, CDR1 is LNHDA and CDR2 is SQIVND (reference sequence). There are 15 residues in the CDR3. Trimming stripped 4 bases from V and 1 base from J, with 11 bases between. CDR3 sequence (DNA): TGTGCCAGTAGTACCTACACAGGGAGCAATCAGCCCCAGCATTTT. Its protein product is CASSTYTGSNQPQHF.

CDR3 bases: TGTGCCAGCAGCTCCGGGACTAGCGGGACCCACAATGAGCAGTTCTTC. This codes for CASSSGTSGTHNEQFF. The chain uses TRBV5-8 and TRBJ2-1; 13 positions match TRBD2. CDR1 is SGHTS, CDR2 YDEGEE, per germline. The CDR3 consists of 16 residues. Unmatched junction bases numbered 5, after V lost 3 bases and J lost 5 bases.

This clone was found once. This chain joins TRBV21-1 and TRBJ2-7; the DNA was not compared with TRBD1, the D call given in the table. TRBV21-1 is assigned pseudogene status. CDR3 length: 15 residues. In nucleotides, the CDR3 is TGTGCCAGCAGCAAAGATACAGGCGTAGAGAACGAGCAGTACTTC. This translates into CASSKDTGVENEQYF.

CDR3 in amino acids: CASGFQGVGLGNQPQHF. As DNA, the CDR3 is TGTGCTAGTGGTTTCCAGGGTGTAGGCCTTGGCAATCAGCCCCAGCATTTT. This rearrangement joins TRBV12-5 to TRBJ1-5, with D perhaps matching TRBD1 (5 bases). V lost 3 bases and J lost 2, with 17 bases in between. CDR3 length: 17 amino acids. CDR1 and CDR2 from the germline V gene are LGHNT and FRNRAP.

V gene TRBV21-1 combines with J gene TRBJ2-7; the table's D call, TRBD2, has no DNA check behind it. TRBV21-1 is a recognized pseudogene. The CDR3 contains 11 residues. The CDR3 spells CASSKCSEQYF. In DNA, the CDR3 is TGTGCCAGCAGCAAATGTAGCGAGCAGTACTTC.

The chain employs TRBV14 and TRBJ1-1, with a weak D call TRBD1 (5 bases). CDR1 is SGHDN and CDR2 is FVKESK in the germline V gene. V lost 4 bases to trimming and J lost 4 bases, with 16 bases between them. This CDR3 spans 15 amino acids. This chain's CDR3 is CASSPFDRPFTEAFF. The CDR3 DNA follows: TGTGCCAGCAGCCCCTTTGACAGACCTTTCACTGAAGCTTTCTTT.

The chain joins TRBV6-5 to TRBJ1-1; perhaps TRBD1 as D (6 bases). The germline gives CDR1 MNHEY, CDR2 SVGAGI. Trimming pared 6 bases from V and 3 bases from J, leaving 11 bases between. There are 13 residues in the CDR3. The CDR3 bases are TGTGCCAGCAGGGGGCACAGGGACACTGAAGCTTTCTTT. Its protein product is CASRGHRDTEAFF.

The V gene is TRBV9, the J gene TRBJ2-6; maybe TRBD2 (5 bases). Germline CDR1 SGDLS, CDR2 YYNGEE. V lost 0 bases to trimming and J lost 3 bases, with 16 bases between them. This CDR3 comprises 18 residues. The CDR3 nucleotides are TGTGCCAGCAGCGTAGTTCCAGCGGACTTCCTTGGGGCCAACGTCCTGACTTTC. It is translated as CASSVVPADFLGANVLTF.